This T cell receptor (beta chain) was documented in a study of blood T cell repertoires in COVID-19. The data were produced by immunoSEQ multiplex PCR, yet TCRdb's version contains in-frame clones alone and is incomplete. This sample has around 93,000 clones, with around nine tenths found just once. Trimming left V 1 base short and J 4 bases short, with 12 bases between. The CDR3 spans 15 residues. Germline CDR1 is KGHDR and CDR2 is SFDVKD. The clonotype was recovered from a human donor in a cohort sampled during active COVID-19. This chain joins TRBV24-1 and TRBJ2-5, with D possibly TRBD1 on 6 matching bases. The sequenced sample was peripheral blood. The DNA for the CDR3 is TGTGCCACCAGTGATTTCAGGGGCGGCGGAGAGACCCAGTACTTC. Amino acids: CATSDFRGGGETQYF.